The 20 T cell receptor beta chains below come from one sample, sequenced in a study of blood T cell repertoires in COVID-19. This table comes from immunoSEQ multiplex PCR, and its TCRdb copy is limited to in-frame clones, with some not included. The sample contains approximately 45,000 clones, around nine tenths of which appear only once. Sequencing used peripheral blood. These receptors were obtained from a man between 40 and 49 years old with COVID-19, enrolled during active disease.

V usage is TRBV24-1 and J usage is TRBJ2-1; 14 bases agree with TRBD2. The CDR3 runs 21 residues. CDR1 and CDR2 from the germline V gene are KGHDR and SFDVKD. V was pared by 4 bases and J by 0 bases, with 13 bases of the junction left unmatched. The CDR3 DNA reads TGTGCCACCAGTGACCCGGCGTTCGGGACTAGCGGGAGTAGCTCCTACAATGAGCAGTTCTTC. Residues: CATSDPAFGTSGSSSYNEQFF.

The chain has TRBV4-2 and TRBJ2-3; 7 bases align to TRBD2. Looked up from germline, CDR1 is LGHNA and CDR2 is YNFKEQ. The CDR3 spans 13 residues. Germline trimming cut 1 base from V and 11 bases from J; bases unmatched to any gene: 6. In DNA form, the CDR3 reads TGTGCCAGCAGCCAAGGGGCGGGAGCAGTGCAGTATTTT. Its translation is CASSQGAGAVQYF.

The chain joins TRBV27 to TRBJ1-5; a possible D gene is TRBD1 (5 bases). The V gene lost 3 bases and the J gene lost 4 bases, with 16 bases spanning the gap. The CDR3 runs to 16 residues. Germline V gives CDR1 MNHEY, CDR2 SMNVEV (reference sequence). The CDR3 bases are TGTGCCAGCAGTTTCTTCGTGACAGAGAGTAATCAGCCCCAGCATTTT. Its translation is CASSFFVTESNQPQHF.

The chain joins TRBV4-2 to TRBJ2-3, with 7 bases matching TRBD2. From germline, CDR1 is LGHNA and CDR2 YNFKEQ. After removal of 4 bases from V and 5 bases from J, the junction contained 12 bases not matched to a gene. The CDR3 contains 16 residues. The CDR3 DNA reads TGTGCCAGCAGCCCGACCGGGCCCTGGGAGGGAGATACGCAGTATTTT. Its translation: CASSPTGPWEGDTQYF.

This chain links TRBV5-4 with TRBJ2-7; 10 nucleotides match TRBD2. V lost 4 bases and J lost 5; bases outside the gene matches: 15. Germline V gene lookup returns CDR1 SGHNT and CDR2 YYREEE (reference sequence). The length of the CDR3 is 17 residues. CDR3 nucleotides: TGTGCCAGCAGCCCAGGGGTGGTAGCGGGAGGCACCCACGAGCAGTACTTC. Translation: CASSPGVVAGGTHEQYF.

The chain carries TRBV2 and TRBJ2-1; no reliable D call. CDR3 length: 16 amino acids. Germline CDR1 and CDR2: SNHLY and FYNNEI. With 3 bases removed from V and 0 bases from J, the gap between germline ends came to 12 bases. The CDR3 is CASSDVGGSSYNEQFF. The DNA for the CDR3 is TGTGCCAGCAGTGATGTAGGCGGAAGCTCCTACAATGAGCAGTTCTTC. The full variable domain, its missing parts supplied by reference TRBV2 and TRBJ2-1, is EPEVTQTPSHQVTQMGQEVILRCVPISNHLYFYWYRQILGQKVEFLVSFYNNEISEKSEIFDDQFSVERPDGSNFTLKIRSTKLEDSAMYFCASSDVGGSSYNEQFFGPGTRLTVL.

Only one count was recorded for this clone. The gene calls are TRBV5-8 and TRBJ2-7; possible D gene TRBD1, 6 bases. The length of the CDR3 is 14 residues. Germline V gene lookup returns CDR1 SGHTS and CDR2 YDEGEE. Trimming pared 5 bases from V and 0 bases from J, leaving 12 bases between. Written as DNA, the CDR3 is TGTGCCAGCAGATGGGACACCGGCTCCTACGAGCAGTACTTC. Protein product: CASRWDTGSYEQYF.

The table lists this clone with a few counts. A read error may account for a junction end that differs from germline. The chain joins TRBV10-3 to TRBJ1-3, with a tentative D call TRBD1 (5 bases). The CDR3 spans 17 residues. Germline V lookup: CDR1 ENHRY, CDR2 SYGVKD. The CDR3 loop reads CATTPDRGHGGGDTIYF. The CDR3 DNA sequence: TGTGCCACTACGCCGGATAGGGGTCATGGTGGTGGAGACACCATATATTTT.

The V call is TRBV7-9, the J call TRBJ2-6; 7 positions match TRBD1. V lost 4 bases and J lost 0; bases outside the gene matches: 9. There are 18 residues in the CDR3. Germline V gene data show CDR1 as SEHNR and CDR2 as FQNEAQ (reference sequence). In nucleotides, the CDR3 is TGTGCCAGCAGCTCCCCGACAGGGACGAACTCTGGGGCCAACGTCCTGACTTTC. Amino acids: CASSSPTGTNSGANVLTF. Filled out from reference TRBV7-9 and TRBJ2-6, the complete variable domain reads DTGVSQNPRHKITKRGQNVTFRCDPISEHNRLYWYRQTLGQGPEFLTYFQNEAQLEKSRLLSDRFSAERPKGSFSTLEIQRTEQGDSAMYLCASSSPTGTNSGANVLTFGAGSRLTVL.

This sequence joins TRBV4-2 and TRBJ2-6; D unresolved. The CDR3 runs to 17 residues. V lost 0 bases to trimming and J lost 0 bases, with 9 bases between them. Germline V CDR1 and CDR2: LGHNA, YNFKEQ. CDR3 nucleotide sequence: TGTGCCAGCAGCCAAGACGTAGTAAGCTCTGGGGCCAACGTCCTGACTTTC. As protein: CASSQDVVSSGANVLTF.

This clone was counted once. V gene TRBV7-9 combines with J gene TRBJ1-2; 7 positions agree with TRBD1. The CDR3 runs to 15 residues. Trimming removed 5 bases from V and 1 base from J; junction bases left unmatched: 7. Germline CDR1 is SEHNR and CDR2 is FQNEAQ (reference sequence). CDR3 coding DNA: TGTGCCAGCAGCACCAACAGGGGCTTTAACTATGGCTACACCTTC. Protein product: CASSTNRGFNYGYTF.

The rearrangement joins TRBV14 to TRBJ2-1; 8 bases map to TRBD2. The CDR3 is made up of 17 amino acids. Trimming at V came to 4 bases and at J to 7 bases, leaving 15 bases not matched to a gene. Germline-derived CDR1 and CDR2 are SGHDN and FVKESK. The CDR3 nucleotides read TGTGCCAGCAGCCGGGTGGGTGATAGCGGGAAGAGGAATGAGCAGTTCTTC. Translating gives CASSRVGDSGKRNEQFF.

This clone appeared a single time. The chain joins TRBV30 to TRBJ1-3, with a possible D match to TRBD1 (6 bases). The CDR3 totals 14 residues. Germline CDR1 is GTSNPN and CDR2 is SVGIG (reference sequence). V gave up 2 bases and J gave up 2 bases, with 10 bases separating them. This CDR3 is CAWSQGSTGNTIYF. The DNA for the CDR3 is TGTGCCTGGAGTCAGGGGAGCACTGGAAACACCATATATTTT.

The chain is built from TRBV6-2 or TRBV6-3 and TRBJ2-2; 10 bases line up with TRBD2. CDR1 and CDR2 (germline): MNHEY, SVGEGT. Unmatched junction bases numbered 2, after V lost 4 bases and J lost 6 bases. The CDR3 consists of 14 residues. The CDR3 DNA follows: TGTGCCAGCAGTTCAAGCGGGGGGGCCGGGGAGCTGTTTTTT. This codes for CASSSSGGAGELFF.

The chain combines TRBV5-1 with TRBJ2-5, with 9 bases fitting TRBD1. CDR3 length equals 16 residues. The V gene end was trimmed by 5 bases and the J gene end by 5 bases; junction bases not matched to a gene: 13. Germline V gene sequence: CDR1 SGHRS, CDR2 YFSETQ. This CDR3 reads CASSATGTGSGETQYF. The CDR3 bases are TGCGCCAGCAGTGCGACCGGGACAGGGAGTGGGGAGACCCAGTACTTC.

This chain uses TRBV19 with TRBJ1-4; 7 nucleotides align to TRBD1. The CDR3 extends over 15 amino acids. CDR1 LNHDA and CDR2 SQIVND come from the germline V gene (reference sequence). Trimming took 5 bases from V and 6 from J; bases not matched to a gene: 9. The DNA for the CDR3 is TGTGCCAGTAGTCCCCAGGACAGGTCCTATGAAAAACTGTTTTTT. Its translation is CASSPQDRSYEKLFF.

The chain couples TRBV7-2 to TRBJ2-1; no clear D gene. The CDR3 covers 17 residues. V was clipped by 1 base and J by 0 bases, with 13 bases between them. Germline lookup yields CDR1 SGHTA and CDR2 FQGNSA. This chain's CDR3 is CASSLVPAAPSYNEQFF. CDR3 nucleotide sequence: TGTGCCAGCAGCTTAGTACCGGCGGCACCCTCCTACAATGAGCAGTTCTTC. The variable domain in full, with the rest retrieved from reference TRBV7-2 and TRBJ2-1, is GAGVSQSPSNKVTEKGKDVELRCDPISGHTALYWYRQSLGQGLEFLIYFQGNSAPDKSGLPSDRFSAERTGGSVSTLTIQRTQQEDSAVYLCASSLVPAAPSYNEQFFGPGTRLTVL.

The gene calls are TRBV15 and TRBJ2-1; D remains ambiguous. The germline V gene encodes CDR1 LNHNV and CDR2 YYDKDF (reference sequence). This CDR3 spans 13 amino acids. Between the trimmed V and J ends, which lost 3 bases and 9 bases, there was a span of 12 bases. The CDR3 loop reads CATSRVELVEQFF. The CDR3 region has the DNA TGTGCCACCAGCAGGGTAGAGCTCGTTGAGCAGTTCTTC. Complete variable domain (other parts from reference TRBV15 and TRBJ2-1): DAMVIQNPRYQVTQFGKPVTLSCSQTLNHNVMYWYQQKSSQAPKLLFHYYDKDFNNEADTPDNFQSRRPNTSFCFLDIRSPGLGDTAMYLCATSRVELVEQFFGPGTRLTVL.

V usage is TRBV4-2 and J usage is TRBJ2-3, with a weak D call TRBD2 (5 bases). CDR3 length equals 16 residues. Trimming cost V 0 bases and J 5 bases, with 15 bases left between them. Germline-derived CDR1 and CDR2 are LGHNA and YNFKEQ. Written as DNA, the CDR3 is TGTGCCAGCAGCCAAGAGGCTAGCCCGAGGGTAGATACGCAGTATTTT. Its protein product is CASSQEASPRVDTQYF.

This rearrangement joins TRBV2 to TRBJ2-4; weak D call: TRBD1 (6 bases). Trimming left V 6 bases short and J 3 bases short, with 30 bases between. Germline CDR1 is SNHLY and CDR2 is FYNNEI. This CDR3 has 20 amino acids. In DNA form, the CDR3 reads TGTGCCAGCAGGGGGAACGTTGGGACACCGGACGCGAGGAGCAAAAACATTCAGTACTTC. Its protein product is CASRGNVGTPDARSKNIQYF. Drawing the rest from reference TRBV2 and TRBJ2-4, the complete variable domain is EPEVTQTPSHQVTQMGQEVILRCVPISNHLYFYWYRQILGQKVEFLVSFYNNEISEKSEIFDDQFSVERPDGSNFTLKIRSTKLEDSAMYFCASRGNVGTPDARSKNIQYFGAGTRLSVL.